In its sample, the clone carrying this TCR beta chain was seen a few times. These data come from a study of T cells in Graves' hyperthyroidism and ophthalmopathy. V dropped 4 bases and J dropped 3; count of bases not matched to a gene: 16. The germline V gene encodes CDR1 SGHRS and CDR2 YFSETQ. There are 19 residues in the CDR3. TCR beta CDR3 regions were amplified from RNA transcripts. Carried out on the TCR CDR3, a first-round RT-PCR used the HTBI primer set. TCRdb redid the calling of the multiplex PCR reads with MiXCR, one entry per CDR3 protein. The repertoire holds 500,000 to 600,000 distinct CDR3 sequences, with 40% to 50% as singletons. Any patient presenting with uncontrolled infection, other autoimmune disease, pregnancy or lactation was left out.

This chain connects TRBV5-1 to TRBJ2-7, with TRBD2 identical over 13 bases. The TCR was taken from an adult woman with Graves' disease, either hyperthyroidism or ophthalmopathy (not recorded which). Sequenced: peripheral blood or thyroid tissue (not recorded which). The CDR3: CASSLGLAGKRPNVYEQYF. The CDR3 DNA reads TGCGCCAGCAGCCTGGGACTAGCGGGAAAACGTCCCAATGTCTACGAGCAGTACTTC.